This T cell receptor (beta chain) originates from a study of identical twins. Overall study results and limits: Its conclusions, products of cross-sectional statistical analysis, did not come from following the same donors. Weaker excess sharing between twins was seen in beta out-of-frame sequences.

TCRdb redid the calling of the 5' RACE reads with MiXCR, one entry per CDR3 protein. The sample lists 700,000 or so distinct CDR3 sequences; less than 10% were seen once. Points on this clonotype: Antigen unknown.

This sample also appeared in a second study, on yellow fever vaccine responses in identical twins.

The sequence was obtained from a woman aged 18-30 years in good health. Material: PBMCs.

In DNA form, the CDR3 reads TGTGCCAGCAGTTTGACAGGGGGCACGTACATTCAGTACTTC. It specifies CASSLTGGTYIQYF. V and J are TRBV11-2 and TRBJ2-4; the match to TRBD1 covers 10 bases. Germline V gene data show CDR1 as SGHAT and CDR2 as FQNNGV. The CDR3 sequence is 14 residues long. J gave up 8 bases and V 6 bases, and 7 bases lay outside the gene matches.